This entry lists 6 T cell receptor beta chains sequenced from one sample in a study of control samples from healthy donors and cancer patients. TCRdb's table, derived via immunoSEQ multiplex PCR, lists solely in-frame clones and lacks some. The table records 75,000 to 90,000 clones, around nine tenths of them present only once. Input material: blood. All receptors come from a man in his fifties in good health.

The chain combines TRBV19 with TRBJ2-4, with TRBD1 matching over 7 bases. Trimming took 1 base from V and 5 from J; bases not matched to a gene: 8. Germline assignment: CDR1 LNHDA and CDR2 SQIVND (reference sequence). The length of the CDR3 is 16 residues. This CDR3 is CASSIGTGQYQNIQYF. DNA for the CDR3: TGTGCCAGTAGTATAGGGACAGGCCAGTACCAAAACATTCAGTACTTC.

The sample holds one count of this clone. The V call is TRBV11-2, the J call TRBJ2-2; 8 bases match TRBD1. V was pared by 2 bases and J by 6 bases, with 8 bases of the junction left unmatched. The CDR3 contains 16 residues. Looked up from germline, CDR1 is SGHAT and CDR2 is FQNNGV. This chain's CDR3 is CASSLRRDRFAGELFF. The CDR3 coding sequence is TGTGCCAGCAGCTTAAGGCGGGACAGGTTCGCCGGGGAGCTGTTTTTT.

The chain carries TRBV5-1 and TRBJ1-1, with D hard to call. The CDR3 contains 14 residues. Trimming removed 5 bases from V and 2 bases from J, with 13 bases in between. Germline CDR1 and CDR2: SGHRS and YFSETQ. DNA of the CDR3: TGCGCCAGCAGAGTAGGCCCCACCAACACTGAAGCTTTCTTT. Its protein is CASRVGPTNTEAFF.

The chain employs TRBV5-4 and TRBJ1-3; D not certain. The CDR3 is made up of 13 amino acids. Germline-derived CDR1 and CDR2 are SGHNT and YYREEE (reference sequence). The V end was cut by 3 bases, the J end by 8 bases, with 12 bases between. CDR3 DNA sequence: TGTGCCAGCAGCTCACTCCTTTTAGACACCATATATTTT. This sequence encodes CASSSLLLDTIYF.

This sequence joins TRBV7-8 and TRBJ2-3; D may be TRBD2 (5 bases). Germline lookup yields CDR1 SGHVS and CDR2 FQNEAQ. This CDR3 contains 13 residues. Trimming shortened V by 0 bases and J by 5 bases, and 6 bases separated the two germline ends. For the CDR3, the DNA is TGTGCCAGCAGCTTAGCAGCGGAAGATACGCAGTATTTT. This sequence encodes CASSLAAEDTQYF.

This chain connects TRBV24-1 to TRBJ2-7; D call uncertain. CDR3 length equals 13 residues. The germline CDR1 and CDR2 sequences are KGHDR and SFDVKD. Trimming cost V 0 bases and J 9 bases, with 11 bases left between them. CDR3 region: CATSDLGLGGQYF. CDR3 coding DNA: TGTGCCACCAGTGATTTGGGGCTGGGCGGGCAGTACTTC.